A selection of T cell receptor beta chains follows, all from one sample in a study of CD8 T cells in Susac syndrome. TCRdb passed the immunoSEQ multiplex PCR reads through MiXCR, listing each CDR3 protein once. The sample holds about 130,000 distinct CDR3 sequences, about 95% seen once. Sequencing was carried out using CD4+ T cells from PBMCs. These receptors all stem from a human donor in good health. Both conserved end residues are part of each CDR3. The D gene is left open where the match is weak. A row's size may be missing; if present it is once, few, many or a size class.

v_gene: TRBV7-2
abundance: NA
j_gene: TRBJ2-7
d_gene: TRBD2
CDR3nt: TGTGCCAGCAGCGCAGTAGCGGGAGCGAACGAGCAGTACTTC
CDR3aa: CASSAVAGANEQYF

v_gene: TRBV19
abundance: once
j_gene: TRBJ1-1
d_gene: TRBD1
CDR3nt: TGTGCCAGTAGTCTCCGGACAGGTAACACTGAAGCTTCCTTT
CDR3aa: CASSLRTGNTEASF

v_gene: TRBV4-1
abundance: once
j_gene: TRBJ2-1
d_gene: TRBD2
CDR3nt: TGCGCCAGCAGCCAAGGTTTGACTAGCGGGATTTCTGAGCAGTTCTTC
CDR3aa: CASSQGLTSGISEQFF

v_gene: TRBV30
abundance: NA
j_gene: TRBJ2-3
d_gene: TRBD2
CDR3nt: TGTGCCTGGAGGGCTGGACTAGCCGCAGATACGCAGTATTTT
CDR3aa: CAWRAGLAADTQYF

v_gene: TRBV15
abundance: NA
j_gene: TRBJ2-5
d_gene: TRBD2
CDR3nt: TGTGCCACCAGCAGGGGTGGCCTAGCGGGGGTATCACAAGAGACCCAGTACTTC
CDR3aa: CATSRGGLAGVSQETQYF

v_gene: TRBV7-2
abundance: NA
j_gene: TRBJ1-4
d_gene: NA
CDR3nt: TGTGCCAGCAGCTCTGGGGAGGCGATTAATGAAAAACTGTTTTTT
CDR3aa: CASSSGEAINEKLFF

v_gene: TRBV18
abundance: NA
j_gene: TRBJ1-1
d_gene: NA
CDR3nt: TGTGCCAGCTCACCAAAGCAGAGCACCACTGAAGCTTTCTTT
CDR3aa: CASSPKQSTTEAFF

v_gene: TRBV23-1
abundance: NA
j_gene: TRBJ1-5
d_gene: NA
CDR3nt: TGCGCCAGCAGTCAAGTACAGTCCAATCAGCCCCAGCATTTT
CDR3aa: CASSQVQSNQPQHF

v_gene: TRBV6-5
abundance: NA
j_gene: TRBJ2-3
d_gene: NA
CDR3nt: TGTGCCAGCAACGCGGGAACGACGCAGTATTTT
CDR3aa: CASNAGTTQYF

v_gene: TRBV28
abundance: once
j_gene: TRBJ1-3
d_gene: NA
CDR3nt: TGTGCCAGCTCCCCCGGGGGGCCTGGAAACACCATATATTTT
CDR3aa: CASSPGGPGNTIYF

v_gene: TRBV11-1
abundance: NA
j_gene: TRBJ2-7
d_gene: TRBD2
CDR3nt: TGTGCCAGCAGCTTAGCGATCAGCGGGAGCTCCTACGAGCAGTACTTC
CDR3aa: CASSLAISGSSYEQYF

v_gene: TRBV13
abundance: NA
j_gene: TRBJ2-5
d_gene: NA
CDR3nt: TGTGCCAGCAGCTTAGTCGGGGCGAACCAAGAGACCCAGTACTTC
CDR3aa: CASSLVGANQETQYF

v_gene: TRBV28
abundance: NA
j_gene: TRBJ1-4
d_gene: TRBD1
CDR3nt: TGTGCCAGCAGTTTATCTGGGACAGCTAATGAAAAACTGTTTTTT
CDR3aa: CASSLSGTANEKLFF

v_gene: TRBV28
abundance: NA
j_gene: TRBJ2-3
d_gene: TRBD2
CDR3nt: TGTGCCAGCAGTTTGAGCTTAGCGGGAAGTTATACGCAGTATTTT
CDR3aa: CASSLSLAGSYTQYF

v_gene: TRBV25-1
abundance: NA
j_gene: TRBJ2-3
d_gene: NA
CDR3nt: TGTGCCAGCTATAAACCGCCAGATACGCAGTATTTT
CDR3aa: CASYKPPDTQYF

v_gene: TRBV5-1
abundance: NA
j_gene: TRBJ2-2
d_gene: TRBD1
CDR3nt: TGCGCCAGCTTGGACAGGGAGAACACCGGGGAGCTGTTTTTT
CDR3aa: CASLDRENTGELFF

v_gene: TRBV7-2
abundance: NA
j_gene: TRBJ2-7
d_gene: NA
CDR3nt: TGTGCCAGCAGCTCCTCCTTGGGGTACGAGCAGTACTTC
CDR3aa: CASSSSLGYEQYF

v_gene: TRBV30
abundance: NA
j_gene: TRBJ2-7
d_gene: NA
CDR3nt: TGTGCCTGGAGTGAAGACACCCCCTACGAGCAGTACTTC
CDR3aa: CAWSEDTPYEQYF

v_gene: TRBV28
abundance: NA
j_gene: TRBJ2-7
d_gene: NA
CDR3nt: TGTGCCAGCAGTCCGGGACTGAGGTCCTACGAGCAGTACTTC
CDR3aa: CASSPGLRSYEQYF

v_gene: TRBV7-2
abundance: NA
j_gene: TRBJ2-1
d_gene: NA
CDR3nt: TGTGCCAGCAGCTTAGTGTCCCTTCGCAATGAGCAGTTCTTC
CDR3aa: CASSLVSLRNEQFF